This is a list of T cell receptor beta chains from one sample in a study of cytomegalovirus exposure and HLA in healthy donors. The repertoire was sequenced with immunoSEQ multiplex PCR; TCRdb's copy has only in-frame clones and lacks some. In total, the table holds some 55,000 clones. The sequenced material came from PBMCs. These receptors were taken from a woman in her thirties or forties in good health and CMV-seronegative. Each CDR3 is given with its conserved first and last residue. The D gene is left open where the match is weak.

.	TRBV6-5	TRBJ1-3	TGTGCCAGCAGCCTACGCGACATGCCTGGAAACACCATATATTTT	CASSLRDMPGNTIYF
.	TRBV5-1	TRBJ1-4	TGCGCCAGCAGCGTAACATCAACTAATGAAAAACTGTTTTTT	CASSVTSTNEKLFF
TRBD1	TRBV19	TRBJ1-5	TGTGCCAGTAGTGTAGACAGGGGCAATCAGCCCCAGCATTTT	CASSVDRGNQPQHF
TRBD2	TRBV5-1	TRBJ2-1	TGCGCCAGCAGCTTGATATCCGGGGGGGACTACAATGAGCAGTTCTTC	CASSLISGGDYNEQFF
.	TRBV28	TRBJ1-6	TGTGCCAGCAGAACCCCAGAGGGGGACTATAATTCACCCCTCCACTTT	CASRTPEGDYNSPLHF
.	TRBV9	TRBJ2-7	TGTGCCAGCAGCCCGACATTGCCAGCCTACGAGCAGTACTTC	CASSPTLPAYEQYF
.	TRBV18	TRBJ2-7	TGTGCCAGCTCACCAGGATCAGGTTGGGAGTTTGGCTCCTACGAGCAGTACTTC	CASSPGSGWEFGSYEQYF
.	TRBV30	TRBJ2-7	TGTGCCTGGAGTGGAAGGGGTGACTACGAGCAGTACTTC	CAWSGRGDYEQYF
.	TRBV4-1	TRBJ1-5	TGCGCCAGCAGCCCCCCAAGACATCACTTGTGGCCCCAGCATTTT	CASSPPRHHLWPQHF
.	TRBV18	TRBJ1-6	TGTGCCAGCTCACCACAACAGGGAACTAATAATTCACCCCTCCACTTT	CASSPQQGTNNSPLHF
.	TRBV6-5	TRBJ1-1	TGTGCCAGCAGTTTCAGAGGGAACACTGAAGCTTTCTTT	CASSFRGNTEAFF
TRBD2	TRBV4-1	TRBJ2-7	TGCGCCAGCAGCCAAGATCTGCTAGGACTAGCGGCCGTGGGCGAGCAGTACTTC	CASSQDLLGLAAVGEQYF
TRBD1	TRBV19	TRBJ2-1	TGTGCCAGTAGTGACAGGGCAGAGAGCAATGAGCAGTTCTTC	CASSDRAESNEQFF
TRBD1	TRBV6-5	TRBJ2-3	TGTGCCAGCAGCCAGGACAGGGCAGATACGCAGTATTTT	CASSQDRADTQYF
.	TRBV19	TRBJ2-1	TGTGCCAGCAGACGACTAGGGAATGACAATGAGCAGTTCTTC	CASRRLGNDNEQFF
TRBD1	TRBV28	TRBJ1-5	TGTGCCAGCAGTTTATGGGACAGGGTAGGTCAGCCCCAGCATTTT	CASSLWDRVGQPQHF
.	TRBV29-1	TRBJ2-2	TGCAGTTGGGCAGGGAACACCGGGGAGCTGTTTTTT	CSWAGNTGELFF
TRBD1	TRBV7-9	TRBJ1-4	TGTGCCAGCAGCTTAGTTAGCCCCACAGGGGGGACTAATGAAAAACTGTTTTTT	CASSLVSPTGGTNEKLFF
TRBD2	TRBV10-3	TRBJ2-3	TGTGCCACAACTAGCGGAACCACAGATACGCAGTATTTT	CATTSGTTDTQYF
.	TRBV5-1	TRBJ2-7	TGCGCCAGCAGCTTGCAGGGCCGCAACTACGAGCAGTACTTC	CASSLQGRNYEQYF
.	TRBV5-1	TRBJ1-3	TGCGCCAGCAGCCAACAGGGTTTAGTTGGAAACACCATATATTTT	CASSQQGLVGNTIYF
.	TRBV19	TRBJ1-5	TGTGCCAGTAGTATAGGGCAGCGTGTCGGGCCCCAGCATTTT	CASSIGQRVGPQHF
.	TRBV6-5	TRBJ1-1	TGTGCCAGCAGCCACGAGGATGAAGCTTTCTTT	CASSHEDEAFF
TRBD2	TRBV6-6	TRBJ2-1	TGTGCCAGCAGTTATCTAGCGGGAGACGATGAGCAGTTCTTC	CASSYLAGDDEQFF
.	TRBV6-1	TRBJ1-5	TGTGCCAGCAGTGAAATGTTGGGGCAGGGTCAGCCCCAGCATTTT	CASSEMLGQGQPQHF
TRBD2	TRBV4-3	TRBJ2-7	TGCGCCAGCAGCCAAGGACTAGCGCTATCCTACGAGCAGTACTTC	CASSQGLALSYEQYF
.	TRBV5-1	TRBJ2-7	TGCGCCAGCAGCGATATCCGGGACTCCACGAGTGAGCAGTACTTC	CASSDIRDSTSEQYF
.	TRBV5-1	TRBJ2-7	TGCGCCAGCAGCTTAGGGAACAGGAGCTCCTACGAGCAGTACTTC	CASSLGNRSSYEQYF
.	TRBV7-2	TRBJ1-2	TGTGCCAGCAGCTCCGTTTGGGCCGGAAACTATGGCTACACCTTC	CASSSVWAGNYGYTF
.	TRBV6-1	TRBJ2-7	TGTGCCAGCAGTGGAAACAGTGAGGAGCAGTACTTC	CASSGNSEEQYF
TRBD1	TRBV6-5	TRBJ1-2	TGTGCCAGCAGTTACTCGAACAGGGGGGACTATGGCTACACCTTC	CASSYSNRGDYGYTF
.	TRBV4-1	TRBJ2-1	TGCGCCAGCAGCCAAGATCGCAGCGGGACACCACCCTACAATGAGCAGTTCTTC	CASSQDRSGTPPYNEQFF
.	TRBV14	TRBJ1-3	TGTGCCAGCAGCCAAAGGAGGTCCTCTGGAAACACCATATATTTT	CASSQRRSSGNTIYF
.	TRBV19	TRBJ1-2	TGTGCCAGTAGTATAGATGGCCAGAGGGATGGCTACACCTTC	CASSIDGQRDGYTF
.	TRBV5-8	TRBJ2-3	TGTGCCAGCAGCTTGAGGAGAAACACAGATACGCAGTATTTT	CASSLRRNTDTQYF